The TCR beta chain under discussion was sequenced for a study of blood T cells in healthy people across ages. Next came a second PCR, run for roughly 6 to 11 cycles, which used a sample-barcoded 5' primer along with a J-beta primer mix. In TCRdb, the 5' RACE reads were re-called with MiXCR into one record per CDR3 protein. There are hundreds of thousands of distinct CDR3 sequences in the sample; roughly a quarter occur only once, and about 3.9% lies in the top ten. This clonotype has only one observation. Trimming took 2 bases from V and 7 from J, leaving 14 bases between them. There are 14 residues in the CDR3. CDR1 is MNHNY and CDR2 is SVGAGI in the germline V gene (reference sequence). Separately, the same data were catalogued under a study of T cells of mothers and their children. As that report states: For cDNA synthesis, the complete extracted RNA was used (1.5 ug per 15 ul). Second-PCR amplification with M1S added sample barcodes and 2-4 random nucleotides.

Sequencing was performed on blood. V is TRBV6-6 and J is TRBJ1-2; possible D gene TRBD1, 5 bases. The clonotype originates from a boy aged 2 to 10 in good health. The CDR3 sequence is CASSYVGDGAGYTF. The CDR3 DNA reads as TGTGCCAGCAGTTACGTGGGGGACGGAGCTGGCTACACCTTC.